Following are 8 T cell receptor beta chains from one sample sequenced in a study of shared clonotypes between healthy human individuals. Selected positively for CCR7 and CD45RO-negative, naive CD8 cells excluded terminally differentiated effector memory CD45RA+ cells. Sequencing used immunoSEQ multiplex PCR; TCRdb keeps in-frame clones, though not all of them. The table includes approximately 2,200,000 clones, approximately 94% detected once. The source material was naive CD8+ T cells from PBMCs. These receptors were taken from a young man in good health. Some clones in this sample may be carry-over from other donors' samples.

The V gene is TRBV9, the J gene TRBJ2-1; maybe TRBD2 (6 bases). V was clipped by 3 bases and J by 9 bases, with 13 bases between them. CDR1 SGDLS and CDR2 YYNGEE come from the germline V gene. The CDR3 is 13 residues long. The chain's CDR3 is CASSARGTAEQFF. The CDR3 bases are TGTGCCAGCAGCGCCCGCGGGACGGCTGAGCAGTTCTTC. Variable domain in full (rest from reference TRBV9 and TRBJ2-1): DSGVTQTPKHLITATGQRVTLRCSPRSGDLSVYWYQQSLDQGLQFLIQYYNGEERAKGNILERFSAQQFPDLHSELNLSSLELGDSALYFCASSARGTAEQFFGPGTRLTVL.

The rearrangement joins TRBV30 to TRBJ1-2; D is uncertain. V was pared by 3 bases and J by 6 bases, with 8 bases between. In germline, CDR1 is GTSNPN, CDR2 SVGIG (reference sequence). The CDR3 has 11 amino acids. The CDR3 spells CAWSFGDGYTF. The CDR3 DNA reads TGTGCCTGGAGCTTCGGAGATGGCTACACCTTC.

The V and J genes are TRBV19 and TRBJ1-1; TRBD1 might be the D (6 bases). Between the trimmed V and J ends, which lost 4 bases and 11 bases, there was a span of 17 bases. Germline V gives CDR1 LNHDA, CDR2 SQIVND (reference sequence). CDR3 length equals 13 residues. The CDR3 protein is CASSTFSPDRAFF. The CDR3 nucleotides read TGTGCCAGTAGTACTTTTTCTCCTGACAGGGCTTTCTTT. Filled out from reference TRBV19 and TRBJ1-1, the complete variable domain reads DGGITQSPKYLFRKEGQNVTLSCEQNLNHDAMYWYRQDPGQGLRLIYYSQIVNDFQKGDIAEGYSVSREKKESFPLTVTSAQKNPTAFYLCASSTFSPDRAFFGQGTRLTVV.

The chain employs TRBV27 and TRBJ1-2, with D hard to call. The germline V gene encodes CDR1 MNHEY and CDR2 SMNVEV (reference sequence). Trimming took off 7 bases at V and 5 bases at J, with 11 bases between the two ends. The CDR3 has 12 residues. The CDR3 region is CASTPSGYGYTF. The CDR3 region has the DNA TGTGCCAGCACCCCCTCGGGGTATGGCTACACCTTC.

In regard to this clone: Other DNA sequences in the same sample also yield this CDR3. V and J are TRBV5-1 and TRBJ2-7; D not resolved. Trimming left V 0 bases short and J 2 bases short, with 6 bases between. CDR1 and CDR2 (germline): SGHRS, YFSETQ. The CDR3 runs 13 residues. Written as DNA, the CDR3 is TGCGCCAGCAGCTTGGGGGGAACCTACGAGCAGTACTTC. Protein sequence: CASSLGGTYEQYF.

The J gene is TRBJ2-7, the V gene TRBV19; 9 nucleotides match TRBD2. From germline, CDR1 is LNHDA and CDR2 SQIVND (reference sequence). V gave up 3 bases and J gave up 5 bases; unmatched junction bases: 17. The CDR3 runs 18 residues. Written as DNA, the CDR3 is TGTGCCAGTAGTATGCAATTTGCTAGCGGGACCTCCCCGAACGAGCAGTACTTC. Its translation: CASSMQFASGTSPNEQYF.

The chain combines TRBV4-3 with TRBJ2-1, with D hard to call. Germline V gene sequence: CDR1 LGHNA, CDR2 YSLEER. CDR3 length equals 14 residues. Trimming took off 6 bases at V and 8 bases at J, with 17 bases between the two ends. The CDR3 is CASSFRPKHDEQFF. The CDR3 DNA reads TGCGCCAGCAGTTTCAGACCAAAGCATGATGAGCAGTTCTTC.

V gene TRBV6-6 combines with J gene TRBJ2-2; D is possibly TRBD1 or TRBD2 (6 bases each). Trimming removed 0 bases from V and 10 bases from J, with 12 bases in between. This CDR3 has 14 residues. The germline gives CDR1 MNHNY, CDR2 SVGAGI (reference sequence). Written as DNA, the CDR3 is TGTGCCAGCAGTTACTCGAGGGGGGCGGCGGAGCTGTTTTTT. This gives the protein CASSYSRGAAELFF.